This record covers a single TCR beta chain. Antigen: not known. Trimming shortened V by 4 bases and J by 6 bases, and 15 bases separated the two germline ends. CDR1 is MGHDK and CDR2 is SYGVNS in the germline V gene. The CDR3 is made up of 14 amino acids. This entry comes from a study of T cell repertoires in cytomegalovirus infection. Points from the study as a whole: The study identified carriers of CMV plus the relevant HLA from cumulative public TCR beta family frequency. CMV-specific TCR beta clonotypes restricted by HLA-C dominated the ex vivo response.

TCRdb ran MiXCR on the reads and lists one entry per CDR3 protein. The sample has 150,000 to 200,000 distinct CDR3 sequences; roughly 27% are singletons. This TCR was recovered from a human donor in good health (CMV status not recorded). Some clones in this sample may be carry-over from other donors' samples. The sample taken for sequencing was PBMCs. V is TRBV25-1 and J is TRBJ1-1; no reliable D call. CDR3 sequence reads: CASSASLGDAEAFF. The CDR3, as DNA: TGTGCCAGCAGTGCCTCCTTGGGAGACGCTGAAGCTTTCTTT.